The 18 T cell receptor beta chains below all came from one sample that was sequenced in a study of blood T cell repertoires in COVID-19. Method: immunoSEQ multiplex PCR; TCRdb's copy keeps in-frame clones and lacks some. The table records 140,000 or so clones, more than 70% of them present only once. The sequencing input was peripheral blood. These receptors were collected from a human donor in a cohort sampled during active COVID-19.

The V call is TRBV5-6, the J call TRBJ1-2, with 7 bases that match TRBD1. The CDR3 runs to 12 residues. Trimming took 4 bases from V and 5 from J; bases not matched to a gene: 2. CDR1 and CDR2 from the germline V gene are SGHDT and YYEEEE. The CDR3 loop is CASSEGAYGYTF. CDR3 nucleotides: TGTGCCAGCAGCGAGGGGGCTTATGGCTACACCTTC.

The V gene is TRBV3-1 (or the pseudogene TRBV3-2), the J gene TRBJ2-4; TRBD2 aligns across 9 bases. The germline CDR1 and CDR2 sequences are LGHDT and YNNKEL (reference sequence). V lost 0 bases, J lost 7 bases, and 13 bases stayed unmatched. The CDR3 extends over 18 amino acids. For the CDR3, the DNA is TGTGCCAGCAGCCAAGAGTATTTGGCTAGCGCGGGGGGGAACATTCAGTACTTC. This gives the protein CASSQEYLASAGGNIQYF.

CDR3 sequence: CASSKGTDSTDTQYF. Written as DNA, the CDR3 is TGTGCCAGCAGCAAAGGCACAGATAGCACAGATACGCAGTATTTT. The rearrangement uses TRBV21-1 and TRBJ2-3; the D segment call TRBD1 is taken from the table without a DNA check. TRBV21-1 is reported as a pseudogene. The CDR3 totals 15 residues.

This chain connects TRBV11-2 to TRBJ1-6, with a weak D call TRBD1 (6 bases). The CDR3 contains 13 residues. The V end was cut by 6 bases, the J end by 8 bases, with 11 bases between. Germline CDR1 reads SGHAT; CDR2 reads FQNNGV. The DNA for the CDR3 is TGTGCCAGCAGTTATACAGGGTATTCACCCCTCCACTTT. It is translated as CASSYTGYSPLHF. Based on the CDR3 plus reference TRBV11-2 and TRBJ1-6, the full variable domain is EAGVAQSPRYKIIEKRQSVAFWCNPISGHATLYWYQQILGQGPKLLIQFQNNGVVDDSQLPKDRFSAERLKGVDSTLKIQPAKLEDSAVYLCASSYTGYSPLHFGNGTRLTVT.

The V gene is TRBV6-6, the J gene TRBJ2-1; D is undetermined. V was trimmed by 5 bases and J by 0 bases, leaving 23 bases between them. The CDR3 length is 19 residues. From germline, CDR1 is MNHNY and CDR2 SVGAGI (reference sequence). Here the CDR3 reads CASSHTRVSEMRSYNEQFF. As DNA, the CDR3 is TGTGCCAGCAGTCATACCCGGGTTTCCGAGATGCGCTCCTACAATGAGCAGTTCTTC.

This sequence joins TRBV6-2 or TRBV6-3 and TRBJ2-1; tentative D call: TRBD1 (5 bases). The CDR3 runs to 14 residues. The germline V gene encodes CDR1 MNHEY and CDR2 SVGEGT. Trimming left V 6 bases short and J 5 bases short, with 14 bases between. CDR3 DNA sequence: TGTGCCAGCAGCGAGACAGTGAGTAACAATGAGCAGTTCTTC. Protein sequence: CASSETVSNNEQFF.

This chain joins TRBV10-3 and TRBJ1-5; a possible D gene is TRBD1 (6 bases). V was cut by 2 bases and J by 7 bases, with 18 bases left in between. The CDR3 totals 16 residues. Germline V lookup: CDR1 ENHRY, CDR2 SYGVKD. The CDR3 nucleotides read TGTGCCATCAGTGAGCCCGGGCAGGGGACAAGACAGCCCCAGCATTTT. Protein product: CAISEPGQGTRQPQHF.

V gene TRBV21-1 combines with J gene TRBJ2-1; TRBD1, the table's D call, lacks a check against the DNA. TRBV21-1 is classified as a pseudogene. This CDR3 is 15 amino acids long. The CDR3 here is CASSSPGRSYNEQFF. In nucleotides, the CDR3 is TGTGCCAGCAGCAGCCCAGGGCGCTCCTACAATGAGCAGTTCTTC.

The rearrangement links TRBV6-1 to TRBJ2-5; D unresolved. V gave up 2 bases and J gave up 4 bases, with 11 bases separating them. Per germline, CDR1 MNHNS and CDR2 SASEGT. This CDR3 has 14 amino acids. This chain's CDR3 is CASSEFPGRETQYF. CDR3 DNA sequence: TGTGCCAGCAGTGAATTTCCAGGCAGAGAGACCCAGTACTTC.

The rearrangement uses TRBV16 and TRBJ1-1; 8 nucleotides line up with TRBD1. The CDR3 runs 14 residues. With V trimmed by 2 bases and J by 1 base, 0 bases remained unmatched. The germline CDR1 and CDR2 sequences are KGHSY and FQNENV. DNA of the CDR3: TGTGCCAGCAGCCAACAGGGGGCGAACACTGAAGCTTTCTTT. Its protein product is CASSQQGANTEAFF.

The genes are TRBV6-1 and TRBJ2-2; TRBD1 might be the D (6 bases). This CDR3 is built from 16 residues. Germline CDR1 reads MNHNS; CDR2 reads SASEGT. V was pared by 1 base and J by 0 bases, with 9 bases between. The CDR3: CASSEGRTANTGELFF. The CDR3 nucleotides read TGTGCCAGCAGTGAAGGGAGGACAGCGAACACCGGGGAGCTGTTTTTT.

This clone was recorded a few times. The rearrangement joins TRBV3-1 (or the pseudogene TRBV3-2) to TRBJ1-2, with 10 nucleotides matching TRBD1. This CDR3 has 14 amino acids. The J segment lost 4 bases and the V segment lost 3 bases, leaving 2 bases of the junction unmatched. CDR1 and CDR2 (germline): LGHDT, YNNKEL (reference sequence). Here the CDR3 DNA reads TGTGCCAGCAGCCAGAGACAGGGGGCCTATGGCTACACCTTC. Its protein product is CASSQRQGAYGYTF.

The chain employs TRBV6-2 or TRBV6-3 and TRBJ1-5; weak D call: TRBD1 (5 bases). V lost 6 bases and J 2 bases, leaving 14 bases between the germline ends. Germline V gives CDR1 MNHEY, CDR2 SVGEGT. This CDR3 region has 15 residues. As DNA, the CDR3 is TGTGCCAGCAGGTACCGCGGGGCCCGCAATCAGCCCCAGCATTTT. This sequence encodes CASRYRGARNQPQHF.

The chain employs TRBV4-1 and TRBJ2-4; TRBD1 aligns across 7 bases. With 4 bases clipped from V and 3 bases from J, the junction kept 9 bases outside the gene matches. Per germline, CDR1 MGHRA and CDR2 YSYEKL. CDR3 length: 16 amino acids. The CDR3 DNA reads TGCGCCAGCAGCCGACCTACCCGGGACAGCAAAAACATTCAGTACTTC. This gives the protein CASSRPTRDSKNIQYF.

V gene TRBV30 combines with J gene TRBJ1-4, with D possibly TRBD1 on 5 matching bases. CDR1 and CDR2 (germline): GTSNPN, SVGIG (reference sequence). Trimming stripped 5 bases from V and 6 bases from J, with 19 bases between. The CDR3 length is 15 residues. This CDR3 reads CAWCRMGPGDEKLFF. CDR3 DNA: TGTGCCTGGTGTCGGATGGGTCCGGGGGATGAAAAACTGTTTTTT.

The count of this clone is one. The chain uses TRBV6-5 and TRBJ2-4, with TRBD1 as a possible D gene (6 bases). V gave up 2 bases and J gave up 16 bases, with 12 bases separating them. The CDR3 covers 11 residues. Germline-derived CDR1 and CDR2 are MNHEY and SVGAGI. CDR3 DNA: TGTGCCAGCAGTTACGGACAGCGTCAATACTTC. It codes for CASSYGQRQYF.

This clone was picked up one time. The V call is TRBV7-2, the J call TRBJ2-5; D is unresolved. There are 15 residues in the CDR3. The V end was cut by 1 base, the J end by 1 base, with 10 bases between. The V gene's germline CDR1 is SGHTA and CDR2 FQGNSA. The CDR3 reads CASSLVSAFQETQYF. CDR3 nucleotide sequence: TGTGCCAGCAGCTTAGTATCAGCGTTCCAAGAGACCCAGTACTTC.

This clone showed up just a few times. The chain uses TRBV24-1 and TRBJ1-4; TRBD1 is a possible D gene (6 bases). V was trimmed by 5 bases and J by 9 bases, leaving 15 bases between them. CDR3 length: 14 residues. Germline V lookup: CDR1 KGHDR, CDR2 SFDVKD. In DNA, the CDR3 is TGTGCCACCAGTGCCAGGGGACCCATGCAAAAACTGTTTTTT. It translates to CATSARGPMQKLFF.